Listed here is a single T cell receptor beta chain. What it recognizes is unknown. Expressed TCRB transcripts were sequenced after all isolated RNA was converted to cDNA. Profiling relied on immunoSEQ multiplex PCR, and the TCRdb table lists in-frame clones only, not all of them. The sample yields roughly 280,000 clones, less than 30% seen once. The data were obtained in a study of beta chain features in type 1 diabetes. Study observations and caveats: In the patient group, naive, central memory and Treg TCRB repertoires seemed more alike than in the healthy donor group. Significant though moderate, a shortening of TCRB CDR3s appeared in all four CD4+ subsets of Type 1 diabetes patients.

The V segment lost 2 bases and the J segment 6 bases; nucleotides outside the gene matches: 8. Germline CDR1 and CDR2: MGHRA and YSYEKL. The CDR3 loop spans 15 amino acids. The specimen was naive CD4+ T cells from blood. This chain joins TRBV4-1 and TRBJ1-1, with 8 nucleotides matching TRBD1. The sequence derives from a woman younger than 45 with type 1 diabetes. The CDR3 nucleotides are TGCGCCAGCAGCCAACCTAAGACAGGGGTTGCTGAAGCTTTCTTT. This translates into CASSQPKTGVAEAFF.